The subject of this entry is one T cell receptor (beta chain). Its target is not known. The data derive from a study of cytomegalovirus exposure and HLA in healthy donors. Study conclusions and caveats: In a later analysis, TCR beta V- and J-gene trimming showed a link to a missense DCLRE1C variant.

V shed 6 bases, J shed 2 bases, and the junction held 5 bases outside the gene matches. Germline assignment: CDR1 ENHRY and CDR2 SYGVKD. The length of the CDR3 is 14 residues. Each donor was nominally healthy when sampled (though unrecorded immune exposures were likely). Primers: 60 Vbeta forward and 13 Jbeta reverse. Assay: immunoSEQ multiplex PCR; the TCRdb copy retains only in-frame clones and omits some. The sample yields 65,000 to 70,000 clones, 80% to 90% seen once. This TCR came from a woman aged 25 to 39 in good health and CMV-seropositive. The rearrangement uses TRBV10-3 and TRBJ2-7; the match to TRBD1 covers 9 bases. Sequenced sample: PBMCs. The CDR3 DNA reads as TGTGCCATCAGAGGACAGGGGTTCGCCTACGAGCAGTACTTC. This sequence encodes CAIRGQGFAYEQYF.